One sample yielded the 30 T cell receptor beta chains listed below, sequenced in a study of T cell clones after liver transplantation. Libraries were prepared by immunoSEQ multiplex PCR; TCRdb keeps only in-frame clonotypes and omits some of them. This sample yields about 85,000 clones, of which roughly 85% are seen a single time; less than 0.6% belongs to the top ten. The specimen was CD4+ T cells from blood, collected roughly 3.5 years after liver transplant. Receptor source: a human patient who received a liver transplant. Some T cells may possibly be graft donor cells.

CDR3 nucleotides: TGTGCCAGCAGTTCCCCTCCGGGCAGACAAGAGACCCAGTACTTC. It translates to CASSSPPGRQETQYF. The chain is built from TRBV28 and TRBJ2-5; D is uncertain. The ends were cut back, 4 bases at V and 2 bases at J, with 14 bases in the middle. The length of the CDR3 is 15 residues. The germline gives CDR1 MDHEN, CDR2 SYDVKM. The whole variable domain, remainder taken from reference TRBV28 and TRBJ2-5, is DVKVTQSSRYLVKRTGEKVFLECVQDMDHENMFWYRQDPGLGLRLIYFSYDVKMKEKGDIPEGYSVSREKKERFSLILESASTNQTSMYLCASSSPPGRQETQYFGPGTRLLVL.

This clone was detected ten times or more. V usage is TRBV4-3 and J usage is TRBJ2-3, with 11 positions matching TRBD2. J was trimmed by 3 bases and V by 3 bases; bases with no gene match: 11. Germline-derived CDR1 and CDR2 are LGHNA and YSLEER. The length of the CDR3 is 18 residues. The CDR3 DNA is TGCGCCAGCAGCCATCACCTCGGCACTAGCGGGAGAACAGATACGCAGTATTTT. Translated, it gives CASSHHLGTSGRTDTQYF.

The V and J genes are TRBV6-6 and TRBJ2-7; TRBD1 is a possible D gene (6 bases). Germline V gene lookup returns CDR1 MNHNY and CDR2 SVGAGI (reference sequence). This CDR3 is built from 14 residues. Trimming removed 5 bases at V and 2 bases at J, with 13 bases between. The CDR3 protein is CASSTPGDPYEQYF. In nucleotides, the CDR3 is TGTGCCAGCAGTACGCCAGGGGATCCCTACGAGCAGTACTTC.

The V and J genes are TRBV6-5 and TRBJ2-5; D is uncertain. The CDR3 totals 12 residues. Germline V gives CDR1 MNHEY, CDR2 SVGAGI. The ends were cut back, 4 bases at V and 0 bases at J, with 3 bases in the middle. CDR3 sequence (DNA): TGTGCCAGCAGTTCGTACCAAGAGACCCAGTACTTC. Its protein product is CASSSYQETQYF.

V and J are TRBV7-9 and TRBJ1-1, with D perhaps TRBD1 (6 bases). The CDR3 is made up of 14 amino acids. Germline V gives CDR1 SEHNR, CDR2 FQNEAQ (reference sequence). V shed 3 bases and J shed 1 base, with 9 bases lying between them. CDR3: CASSFTGRNTEAFF. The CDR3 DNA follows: TGTGCCAGCAGCTTTACAGGGAGGAACACTGAAGCTTTCTTT.

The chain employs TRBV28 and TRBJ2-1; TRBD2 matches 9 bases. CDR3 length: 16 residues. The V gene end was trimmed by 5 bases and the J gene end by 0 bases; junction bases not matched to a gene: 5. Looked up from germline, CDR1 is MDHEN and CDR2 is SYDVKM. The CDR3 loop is CASSTPAGGSYNEQFF. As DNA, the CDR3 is TGTGCCAGCAGTACCCCAGCGGGGGGCTCCTACAATGAGCAGTTCTTC. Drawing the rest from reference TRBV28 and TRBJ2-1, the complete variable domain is DVKVTQSSRYLVKRTGEKVFLECVQDMDHENMFWYRQDPGLGLRLIYFSYDVKMKEKGDIPEGYSVSREKKERFSLILESASTNQTSMYLCASSTPAGGSYNEQFFGPGTRLTVL.

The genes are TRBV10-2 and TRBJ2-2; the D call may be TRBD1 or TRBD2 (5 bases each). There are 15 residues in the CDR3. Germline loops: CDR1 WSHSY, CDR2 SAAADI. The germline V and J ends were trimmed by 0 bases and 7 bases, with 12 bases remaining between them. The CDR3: CASSESRGVGGELFF. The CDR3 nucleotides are TGCGCCAGCAGTGAGTCCCGAGGGGTAGGCGGGGAGCTGTTTTTT.

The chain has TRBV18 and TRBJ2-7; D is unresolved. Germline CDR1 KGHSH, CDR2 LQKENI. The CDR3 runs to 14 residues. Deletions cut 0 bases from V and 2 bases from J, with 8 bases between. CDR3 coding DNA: TGTGCCAGCTCACCACCGGGCAGACCCTACGAGCAGTACTTC. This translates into CASSPPGRPYEQYF.

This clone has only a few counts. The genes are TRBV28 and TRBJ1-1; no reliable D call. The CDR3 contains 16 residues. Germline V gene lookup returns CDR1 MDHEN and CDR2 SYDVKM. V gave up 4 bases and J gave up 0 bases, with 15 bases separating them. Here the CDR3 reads CASSYGRGGMNTEAFF. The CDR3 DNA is TGTGCCAGCAGTTATGGGAGAGGAGGTATGAACACTGAAGCTTTCTTT.

In nucleotides, the CDR3 is TGTGCCAGCAGCTCAAATCGGGGGGCAGGTGGGGAAAAACTGTTTTTT. It is translated as CASSSNRGAGGEKLFF. The chain uses TRBV7-8 and TRBJ1-4; the D gene is possibly TRBD1 (6 bases). Germline CDR1 reads SGHVS; CDR2 reads FQNEAQ. The CDR3 has 16 amino acids. V shed 4 bases and J shed 8 bases, with 20 bases lying between them.

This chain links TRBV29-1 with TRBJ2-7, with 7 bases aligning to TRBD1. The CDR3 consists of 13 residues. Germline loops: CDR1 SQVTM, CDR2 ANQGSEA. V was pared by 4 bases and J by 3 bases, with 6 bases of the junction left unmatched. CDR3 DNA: TGCAGCGTTGGGACAGGTCTTTTCTACGAGCAGTACTTC. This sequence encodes CSVGTGLFYEQYF.

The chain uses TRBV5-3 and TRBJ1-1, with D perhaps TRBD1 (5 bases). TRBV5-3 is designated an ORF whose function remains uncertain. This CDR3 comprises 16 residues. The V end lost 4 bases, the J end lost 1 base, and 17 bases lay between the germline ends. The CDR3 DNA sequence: TGTGCCAGAAGCGCGAGGGGTCAGACGGGGAACACTGAAGCTTTCTTT. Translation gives CARSARGQTGNTEAFF.

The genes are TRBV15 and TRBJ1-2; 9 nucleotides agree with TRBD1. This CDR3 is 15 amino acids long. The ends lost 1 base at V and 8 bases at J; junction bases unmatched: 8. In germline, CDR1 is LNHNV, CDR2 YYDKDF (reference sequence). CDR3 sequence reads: CATSRGGTGLGGYTF. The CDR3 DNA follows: TGTGCCACCAGCAGAGGGGGGACAGGGCTAGGCGGCTACACCTTC.

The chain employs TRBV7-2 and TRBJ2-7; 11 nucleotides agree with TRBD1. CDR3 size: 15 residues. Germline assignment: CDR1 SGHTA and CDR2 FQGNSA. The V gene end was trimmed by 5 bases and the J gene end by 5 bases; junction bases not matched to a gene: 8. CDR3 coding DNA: TGTGCCAGCAGCCGAAGGGGACAGGGGGACCACGAGCAGTACTTC. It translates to CASSRRGQGDHEQYF.

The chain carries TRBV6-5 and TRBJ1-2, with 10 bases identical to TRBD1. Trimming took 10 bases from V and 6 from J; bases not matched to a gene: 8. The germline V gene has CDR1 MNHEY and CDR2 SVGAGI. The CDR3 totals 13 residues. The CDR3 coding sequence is TGTGCCACCCGACAGGGGGCGAGTAATGGCTACACCTTC. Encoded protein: CATRQGASNGYTF.

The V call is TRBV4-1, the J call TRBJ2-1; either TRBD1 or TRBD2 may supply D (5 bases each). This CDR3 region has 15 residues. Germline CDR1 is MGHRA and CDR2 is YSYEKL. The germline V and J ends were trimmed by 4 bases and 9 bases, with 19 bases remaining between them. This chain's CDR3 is CASSRRGGPSGEQFF. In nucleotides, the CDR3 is TGCGCCAGCAGCCGTAGGGGCGGGCCGTCTGGTGAGCAGTTCTTC.

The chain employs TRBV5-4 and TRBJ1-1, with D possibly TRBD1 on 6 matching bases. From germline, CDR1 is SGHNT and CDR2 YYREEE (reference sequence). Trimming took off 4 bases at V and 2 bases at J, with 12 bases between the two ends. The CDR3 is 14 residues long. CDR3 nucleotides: TGTGCCAGCAGCGCCGGGGGCGGAAACACTGAAGCTTTCTTT. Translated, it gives CASSAGGGNTEAFF.

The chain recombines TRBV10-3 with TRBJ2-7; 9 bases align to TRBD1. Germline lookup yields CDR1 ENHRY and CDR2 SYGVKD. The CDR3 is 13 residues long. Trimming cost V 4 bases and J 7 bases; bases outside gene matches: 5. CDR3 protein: CAISGGTGPEQYF. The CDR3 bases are TGTGCCATCAGTGGGGGGACAGGGCCGGAGCAGTACTTC.

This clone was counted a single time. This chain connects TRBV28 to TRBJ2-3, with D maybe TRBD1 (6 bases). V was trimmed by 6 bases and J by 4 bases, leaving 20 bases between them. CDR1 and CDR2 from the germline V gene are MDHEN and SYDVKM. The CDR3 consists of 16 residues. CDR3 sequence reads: CASRPRLGHPPDTQYF. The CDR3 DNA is TGTGCCAGCAGACCGCGTCTGGGACATCCGCCAGATACGCAGTATTTT.

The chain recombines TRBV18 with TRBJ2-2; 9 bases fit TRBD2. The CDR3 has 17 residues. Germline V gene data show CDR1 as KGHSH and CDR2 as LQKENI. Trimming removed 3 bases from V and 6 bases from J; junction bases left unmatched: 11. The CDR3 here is CASSPVLSGSLSGELFF. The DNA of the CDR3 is TGTGCCAGCTCACCTGTTCTTAGCGGGAGTTTATCCGGGGAGCTGTTTTTT.

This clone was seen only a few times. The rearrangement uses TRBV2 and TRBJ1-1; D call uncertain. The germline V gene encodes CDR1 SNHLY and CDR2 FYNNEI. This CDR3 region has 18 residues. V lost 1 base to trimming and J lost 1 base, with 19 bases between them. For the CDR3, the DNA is TGTGCCAGCAGTGAAGGGGTTTTTGTTCCTGCTCGGAACACTGAAGCTTTCTTT. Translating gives CASSEGVFVPARNTEAFF.

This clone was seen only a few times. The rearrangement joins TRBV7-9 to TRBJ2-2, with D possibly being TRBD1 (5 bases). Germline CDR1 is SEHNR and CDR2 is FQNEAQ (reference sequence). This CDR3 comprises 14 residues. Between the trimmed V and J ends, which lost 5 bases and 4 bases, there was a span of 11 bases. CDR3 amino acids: CASSRETVTGELFF. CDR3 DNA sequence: TGTGCCAGCAGCCGAGAGACAGTCACCGGGGAGCTGTTTTTT.

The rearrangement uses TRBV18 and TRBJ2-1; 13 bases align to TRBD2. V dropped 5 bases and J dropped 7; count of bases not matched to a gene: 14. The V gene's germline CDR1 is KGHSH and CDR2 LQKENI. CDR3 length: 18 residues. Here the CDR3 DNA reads TGTGCCAGCTCATCACTCACAACTAGCGGGAGGGCGGGGAATGAGCAGTTCTTC. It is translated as CASSSLTTSGRAGNEQFF.

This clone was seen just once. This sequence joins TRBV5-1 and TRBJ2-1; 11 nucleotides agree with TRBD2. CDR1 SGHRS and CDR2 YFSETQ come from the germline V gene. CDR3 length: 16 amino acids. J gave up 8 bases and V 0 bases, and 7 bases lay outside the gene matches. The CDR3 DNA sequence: TGCGCCAGCAGCTTGGGAACTAGCGGGAGAGCCGATGAGCAGTTCTTC. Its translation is CASSLGTSGRADEQFF.

In DNA form, the CDR3 reads TGTGCCAGCAGTCTAACGCGCCGCACAGATACGCAGTATTTT. Protein: CASSLTRRTDTQYF. The V call is TRBV6-5, the J call TRBJ2-3; no clear D gene. V lost 5 bases to trimming and J lost 1 base, with 10 bases between them. Germline CDR1 reads MNHEY; CDR2 reads SVGAGI. This CDR3 region has 14 residues.

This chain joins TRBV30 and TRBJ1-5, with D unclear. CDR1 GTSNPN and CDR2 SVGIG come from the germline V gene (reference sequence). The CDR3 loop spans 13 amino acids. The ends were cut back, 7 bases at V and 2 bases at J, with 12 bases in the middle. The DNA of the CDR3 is TGTGCCTTCTCGGACGGGGGCAATCAGCCCCAGCATTTT. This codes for CAFSDGGNQPQHF.

In DNA form, the CDR3 reads TGTGCCAGCAGCCCGGGGGGGCGGGTAACCGGGGAGCTGTTTTTT. Protein: CASSPGGRVTGELFF. V usage is TRBV28 and J usage is TRBJ2-2; 8 bases are shared with TRBD2. Germline CDR1 and CDR2: MDHEN and SYDVKM. The CDR3 covers 15 residues. J lost 5 bases, V lost 6 bases, and 8 bases had no gene match.

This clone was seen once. The CDR3 loop reads CASSSSGRAINEQFF. CDR3 bases: TGTGCCAGCAGTTCTAGCGGGAGGGCCATCAATGAGCAGTTCTTC. The chain has TRBV2 and TRBJ2-1, with 12 bases identical to TRBD2. V shed 5 bases and J 6 bases; nucleotides not matched to a gene: 5. Germline CDR1 SNHLY, CDR2 FYNNEI. The CDR3 length is 15 residues.

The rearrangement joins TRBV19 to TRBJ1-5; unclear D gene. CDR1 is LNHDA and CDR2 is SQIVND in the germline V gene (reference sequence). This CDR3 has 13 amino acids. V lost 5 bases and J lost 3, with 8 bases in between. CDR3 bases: TGTGCCAGTAGTCCAAACACCAATCAGCCCCAGCATTTT. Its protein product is CASSPNTNQPQHF.

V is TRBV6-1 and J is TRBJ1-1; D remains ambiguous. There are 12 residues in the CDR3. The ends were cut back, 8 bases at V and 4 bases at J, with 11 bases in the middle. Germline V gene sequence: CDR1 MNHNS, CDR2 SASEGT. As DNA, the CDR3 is TGTGCCAGCGCGCGCAAATCCACTGAAGCTTTCTTT. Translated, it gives CASARKSTEAFF.